A single T cell receptor (beta chain) is shown here with its context. The target antigen is unknown. The data originate from a study of response to subunit inactivated influenza vaccine. Broader study findings: Authors suggested each seasonal flu vaccination may recruit only limited numbers of new T cells.

CDR3 length: 14 residues. The germline gives CDR1 MDHEN, CDR2 SYDVKM. The V gene lost 2 bases and the J gene lost 10 bases, with 12 bases spanning the gap. TCRdb reanalysed the RT-PCR reads using MiXCR and keeps one entry per CDR3 protein. The profile shows roughly 190,000 distinct CDR3 sequences, about 15% of them singletons. The V and J genes are TRBV28 and TRBJ1-6; D unresolved. Sample: CD8+ T cells sorted from PBMCs, taken roughly 5 days after vaccination. The origin of this receptor is a man over 45 who received an inactivated influenza vaccine. CDR3 sequence reads: CASSLRVGRSPLHF. Written as DNA, the CDR3 is TGTGCCAGCAGTTTACGCGTCGGGAGGTCACCCCTCCACTTT.